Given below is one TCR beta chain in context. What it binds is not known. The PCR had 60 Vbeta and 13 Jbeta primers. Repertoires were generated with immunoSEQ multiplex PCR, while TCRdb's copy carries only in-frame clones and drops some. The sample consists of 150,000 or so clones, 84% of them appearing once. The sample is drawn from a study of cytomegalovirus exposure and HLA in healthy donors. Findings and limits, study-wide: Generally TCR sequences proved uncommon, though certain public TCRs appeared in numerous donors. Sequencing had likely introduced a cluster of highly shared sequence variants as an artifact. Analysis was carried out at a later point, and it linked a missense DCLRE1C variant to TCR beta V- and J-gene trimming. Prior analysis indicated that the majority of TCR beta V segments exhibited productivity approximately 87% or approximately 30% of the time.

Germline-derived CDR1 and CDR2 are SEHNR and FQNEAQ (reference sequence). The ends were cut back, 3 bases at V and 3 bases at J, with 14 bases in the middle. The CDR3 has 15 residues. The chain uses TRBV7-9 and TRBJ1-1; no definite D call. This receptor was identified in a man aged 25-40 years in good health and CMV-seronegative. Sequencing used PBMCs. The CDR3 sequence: CASSLGEPEDTEAFF. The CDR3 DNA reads TGTGCCAGCAGCTTGGGAGAGCCGGAGGACACTGAAGCTTTCTTT.